These 15 T cell receptor beta chains originate from one sample sequenced in a study of a mutant IDH1 vaccine in newly diagnosed glioma. Their antigen targets remain unknown. Clones were sequenced by immunoSEQ multiplex PCR, and TCRdb holds only the in-frame ones, with some missing. The profile shows 40,000 or so clones, over 80% of them singletons. Time point reported: week 11, during vaccination. Vaccine doses each comprised 300 ug of mutant IDH1 20-mer peptide, with topical imiquimod. Sequences were derived from PBMCs, sampled from a glioma patient whose treatment included an IDH1 peptide vaccine. These receptors came from a man between 40 and 49 years old with glioma.

V gene TRBV18 combines with J gene TRBJ2-7; D unresolved. Trimming removed 3 bases at V and 2 bases at J, with 8 bases between. The germline gives CDR1 KGHSH, CDR2 LQKENI. The CDR3 contains 13 residues. The CDR3 DNA follows: TGTGCCAGCTCACCTTCTGGCCCCTACGAGCAGTACTTC. The encoded protein is CASSPSGPYEQYF.

The chain recombines TRBV5-4 with TRBJ2-1, with 8 bases aligning to TRBD2. V dropped 3 bases and J dropped 7; count of bases not matched to a gene: 12. Germline assignment: CDR1 SGHNT and CDR2 YYREEE (reference sequence). The CDR3 runs 16 residues. CDR3 in DNA: TGTGCCAGCAGCTCCGGGGGGGGGCGGGACGGGAATGAGCAGTTCTTC. It is translated as CASSSGGGRDGNEQFF.

The V call is TRBV11-1, the J call TRBJ2-2; 12 bases are a match to TRBD2. CDR1 and CDR2 from the germline V gene are SGHAT and FQDESV (reference sequence). This CDR3 spans 16 amino acids. Germline trimming cut 2 bases from V and 6 bases from J; bases unmatched to any gene: 4. CDR3 protein: CASSLRLAGVAGELFF. CDR3 DNA: TGTGCCAGCAGCTTACGACTAGCGGGAGTGGCCGGGGAGCTGTTTTTT.

The chain employs TRBV5-1 and TRBJ1-6, with 9 positions matching TRBD1. V shed 4 bases and J 7 bases; nucleotides not matched to a gene: 6. The CDR3 contains 15 residues. Germline V gives CDR1 SGHRS, CDR2 YFSETQ. Here the CDR3 DNA reads TGCGCCAGCAGCGACCGGACAGGGGCGAATTCACCCCTCCACTTT. It encodes CASSDRTGANSPLHF.

This clone was picked up a small number of times. The genes are TRBV27 and TRBJ2-7, with 8 bases fitting TRBD2. Looked up from germline, CDR1 is MNHEY and CDR2 is SMNVEV (reference sequence). Trimming took 7 bases from V and 2 from J; bases not matched to a gene: 7. The CDR3 is made up of 14 amino acids. This CDR3 is CASTRSGGAYEQYF. The CDR3 bases are TGTGCCAGCACCCGCAGCGGGGGCGCCTACGAGCAGTACTTC.

The CDR3 coding sequence is TGTGCCAGCAGTTTATATCGGCTGCAGCCCCAGCATTTT. Translating gives CASSLYRLQPQHF. The chain has TRBV27 and TRBJ1-5; no clear D. Germline V gives CDR1 MNHEY, CDR2 SMNVEV (reference sequence). V shed 1 base and J shed 7 bases, with 8 bases lying between them. This CDR3 is 13 amino acids long.

The chain employs TRBV28 and TRBJ1-5; D unresolved. The CDR3 consists of 13 residues. Germline CDR1 is MDHEN and CDR2 is SYDVKM. Trimming removed 6 bases at V and 1 base at J, with 7 bases between. CDR3 nucleotide sequence: TGTGCCAGCAGAGCCCCCAGCAATCAGCCCCAGCATTTT. This codes for CASRAPSNQPQHF.

The chain has TRBV5-1 and TRBJ2-7; D is uncertain. V shed 1 base and J shed 5 bases, with 19 bases lying between them. This CDR3 is built from 16 residues. Germline values: CDR1 SGHRS, CDR2 YFSETQ. The CDR3 is CASSLLPSVMGNEQYF. The DNA for the CDR3 is TGCGCCAGCAGCTTGCTCCCATCCGTTATGGGCAACGAGCAGTACTTC.

The chain combines TRBV9 with TRBJ1-3; 7 bases are a match to TRBD1. V shed 4 bases, J shed 1 base, and the junction held 14 bases outside the gene matches. This CDR3 spans 18 amino acids. Germline V lookup: CDR1 SGDLS, CDR2 YYNGEE. The CDR3 DNA follows: TGTGCCAGCAGCCCCCGACAGGGAGCCGCCTCGTCTGGAAACACCATATATTTT. Amino acid sequence: CASSPRQGAASSGNTIYF. The full variable domain, in which reference TRBV9 and TRBJ1-3 provide the parts outside the CDR3, is DSGVTQTPKHLITATGQRVTLRCSPRSGDLSVYWYQQSLDQGLQFLIQYYNGEERAKGNILERFSAQQFPDLHSELNLSSLELGDSALYFCASSPRQGAASSGNTIYFGEGSWLTVV.

The chain recombines TRBV5-5 with TRBJ2-1; perhaps D is TRBD1 or TRBD2 (5 bases each). The V gene lost 10 bases and the J gene lost 6 bases, with 14 bases spanning the gap. CDR3 length: 12 residues. Germline lookup yields CDR1 SGHKS and CDR2 YYEKEE (reference sequence). The CDR3 DNA is TGTGCCGGCTCCGGGGCCCCCAATGAGCAGTTCTTC. Translating gives CAGSGAPNEQFF.

The rearrangement joins TRBV28 to TRBJ2-5, with a tentative D call TRBD1 (5 bases). The CDR3 loop spans 14 amino acids. Looked up from germline, CDR1 is MDHEN and CDR2 is SYDVKM. V was trimmed by 2 bases and J by 5 bases, leaving 12 bases between them. CDR3 DNA sequence: TGTGCCAGCAGTTTAGGGGCACTGAGGGAGACCCAGTACTTC. This sequence encodes CASSLGALRETQYF.

The V gene is TRBV19, the J gene TRBJ2-7, with 7 bases lining up with TRBD1. The CDR3 consists of 14 residues. The ends lost 6 bases at V and 3 bases at J; junction bases unmatched: 8. CDR1 and CDR2 from the germline V gene are LNHDA and SQIVND (reference sequence). The DNA for the CDR3 is TGTGCCAGTAGAGCCGGGACAGCAATCTACGAGCAGTACTTC. This translates into CASRAGTAIYEQYF.

The chain links TRBV7-9 to TRBJ2-5; TRBD1 might be the D (5 bases). Trimming stripped 5 bases from V and 1 base from J, with 17 bases between. The CDR3 contains 16 residues. Looked up from germline, CDR1 is SEHNR and CDR2 is FQNEAQ (reference sequence). The CDR3 region is CASSPARGRVQETQYF. The CDR3 coding sequence is TGTGCCAGCAGCCCAGCTCGTGGCAGGGTCCAAGAGACCCAGTACTTC.

This sequence joins TRBV5-6 and TRBJ1-1; no clear D. Germline-derived CDR1 and CDR2 are SGHDT and YYEEEE. The CDR3 loop spans 15 amino acids. V was pared by 1 base and J by 8 bases, with 18 bases between. The CDR3: CASSLLTAVISEAFF. CDR3 DNA sequence: TGTGCCAGCAGCTTGCTCACAGCCGTGATTTCCGAAGCTTTCTTT.

The chain uses TRBV7-9 and TRBJ1-1, with D maybe TRBD1 (5 bases). CDR3 length equals 15 residues. V lost 3 bases and J lost 4, with 15 bases in between. Germline V gene data show CDR1 as SEHNR and CDR2 as FQNEAQ (reference sequence). The CDR3 reads CASSLRSVGGTEAFF. CDR3 coding DNA: TGTGCCAGCAGCTTGCGCTCGGTTGGGGGCACTGAAGCTTTCTTT.